These 3 T cell receptor beta chains were all obtained from the same sample, sequenced in a study of cytomegalovirus exposure and HLA in healthy donors. A multiplex PCR was run with 60 Vbeta primers and 13 Jbeta primers. TCRdb keeps only in-frame clones here, not all; method: immunoSEQ multiplex PCR. Of 100,000 to 150,000 clones listed, about three quarters are singletons. Sequencing used PBMCs. Every receptor here comes from a female donor in good health and CMV-seronegative.

V and J are TRBV13 and TRBJ2-7; D is uncertain. The V gene lost 3 bases and the J gene lost 2 bases, with 11 bases spanning the gap. Germline CDR1 PRHDT, CDR2 FYEKMQ (reference sequence). This CDR3 has 14 residues. The CDR3 region has the DNA TGTGCCAGCAGCTTCGTAGGCGCGGCCTACGAGCAGTACTTC. Its protein is CASSFVGAAYEQYF.

The CDR3 nucleotides read TGCAGTGCCCACAGGGTAAATGAAGCTTTCTTT. Residues: CSAHRVNEAFF. J is TRBJ1-1 and V is TRBV20-1, with D possibly matching TRBD1 (6 bases). The CDR3 has 11 residues. V shed 6 bases and J shed 7 bases, with 12 bases lying between them. CDR1 DFQATT and CDR2 SNEGSKA come from the germline V gene (reference sequence).

V usage is TRBV9 and J usage is TRBJ2-5; TRBD1 agrees at 7 bases. V was clipped by 1 base and J by 0 bases; unmatched bases: 6. Germline CDR1 and CDR2: SGDLS and YYNGEE. CDR3 length: 16 amino acids. CDR3 amino acids: CASSVKGTVYQETQYF. Written as DNA, the CDR3 is TGTGCCAGCAGCGTAAAGGGGACAGTGTACCAAGAGACCCAGTACTTC. The variable domain in full, completed from reference TRBV9 and TRBJ2-5, reads DSGVTQTPKHLITATGQRVTLRCSPRSGDLSVYWYQQSLDQGLQFLIQYYNGEERAKGNILERFSAQQFPDLHSELNLSSLELGDSALYFCASSVKGTVYQETQYFGPGTRLLVL.